This paragraph reports one TCR beta chain. The antigen is unknown. The data derive from a study of long-term antiretroviral therapy in people with HIV. Survey-level resolution applied to immunoSEQ assay v3.0. TCRdb's table, derived via immunoSEQ multiplex PCR, lists solely in-frame clones and lacks some. Here the sample spans tens of thousands of clones, 80% to 95% being singletons. Study-wide findings and caveats: An increase in diversity followed ART, yet levels stayed below transplant donor controls.

Looked up from germline, CDR1 is SQVTM and CDR2 is ANQGSEA. The length of the CDR3 is 12 residues. V was shortened by 5 bases and J by 2 bases, with 9 bases between the two germline ends. The rearrangement joins TRBV29-1 to TRBJ1-1; no clear D gene. The TCR comes from a woman between 40 and 55 years old with HIV. The input for sequencing was unsorted PBMCs, taken around 5 years after starting antiretroviral therapy. The CDR3 sequence: CSVRLGNTEAFF. The CDR3 DNA is TGCAGCGTTCGGCTGGGAAACACTGAAGCTTTCTTT.